Below are 7 T cell receptor beta chains sequenced from a single sample in a study of T cells after yellow fever vaccination. TCRdb recomputed calls from the 5' RACE reads with MiXCR, one row per CDR3 protein. The data show about 580,000 distinct CDR3 sequences, with roughly a sixth seen just once and 15% to 20% held by the top ten. The input for sequencing was PBMCs, taken 5 days after the first yellow fever vaccination. All receptors come from a young man who received the YFV17D yellow fever vaccine.

This clonotype occurred a few times. The V call is TRBV4-3, the J call TRBJ1-1, with TRBD1 as a possible D gene (5 bases). Germline CDR1 LGHNA, CDR2 YSLEER. The CDR3 has 15 residues. Trimming cost V 2 bases and J 1 base, with 11 bases left between them. As DNA, the CDR3 is TGCGCCAGCAGCCAAAGATGGGGCGGGAACACTGAAGCTTTCTTT. The encoded protein is CASSQRWGGNTEAFF.

The J gene is TRBJ1-1, the V gene TRBV14; TRBD1 matches at 9 bases. Germline V CDR1 and CDR2: SGHDN, FVKESK. The junction had 7 bases not matched to a gene; V was cut back by 4 bases and J by 7 bases. This CDR3 spans 14 amino acids. In nucleotides, the CDR3 is TGTGCCAGCAGCCGCGGGACAGGGTCTGGTGAAGCTTTCTTT. Translating gives CASSRGTGSGEAFF.

The rearrangement uses TRBV7-9 and TRBJ1-3; 9 nucleotides match TRBD1. This CDR3 comprises 17 residues. Germline V gene data show CDR1 as SEHNR and CDR2 as FQNEAQ (reference sequence). V lost 4 bases to trimming and J lost 6 bases; unmatched junction nucleotides: 13. The CDR3 DNA is TGTGCCAGCAGCTCAAGCCTAATCCGGGACAGGGTAAACACCATATATTTT. Translating it yields CASSSSLIRDRVNTIYF.

This clonotype was detected only a few times. The chain couples TRBV12-3 or TRBV12-4 to TRBJ2-4; 7 bases are shared with TRBD1. Trimming cost V 3 bases and J 8 bases; bases outside gene matches: 4. CDR3 size: 13 residues. The CDR3 DNA follows: TGTGCCAGCAGTTTGGGGCAGGGGGACATTCAGTACTTC. It codes for CASSLGQGDIQYF.

This clonotype appeared a few times. V and J are TRBV6-5 and TRBJ2-7; no clear D. The germline gives CDR1 MNHEY, CDR2 SVGAGI. The CDR3 spans 14 residues. The ends were cut back, 2 bases at V and 6 bases at J, with 14 bases in the middle. The CDR3 is CASSYGSLVGEQYF. In nucleotides, the CDR3 is TGTGCCAGCAGTTACGGTAGCCTGGTCGGCGAGCAGTACTTC.

This clonotype has only a few counts. The J gene is TRBJ1-4, the V gene TRBV20-1; 9 bases align to TRBD1. Germline CDR1 reads DFQATT; CDR2 reads SNEGSKA (reference sequence). J lost 8 bases, V lost 6 bases, and 10 bases had no gene match. The CDR3 totals 14 residues. CDR3 DNA: TGCAGTGCGACCTCCGGGACAGGGCGGGAAAAACTGTTTTTT. Residues: CSATSGTGREKLFF.

This clonotype appeared a few times. The chain joins TRBV5-1 to TRBJ1-2; no clear D. This CDR3 contains 16 residues. The V gene's germline CDR1 is SGHRS and CDR2 YFSETQ. The germline V and J ends were trimmed by 4 bases and 8 bases, with 24 bases remaining between them. Written as DNA, the CDR3 is TGCGCCAGCAGCCTCGGAAGCCCTGGGTATCGTTCGGGCTACACCTTC. Translating gives CASSLGSPGYRSGYTF.